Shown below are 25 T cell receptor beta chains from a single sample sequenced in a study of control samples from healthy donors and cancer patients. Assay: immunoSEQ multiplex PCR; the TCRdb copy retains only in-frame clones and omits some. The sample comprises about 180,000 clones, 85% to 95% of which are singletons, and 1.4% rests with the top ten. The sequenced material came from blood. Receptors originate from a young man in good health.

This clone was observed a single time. This chain's CDR3 is CAISTPSRTGGSTDTQYF. As DNA, the CDR3 is TGTGCCATCAGCACGCCCTCCCGGACAGGGGGTAGCACAGATACGCAGTATTTT. This rearrangement joins TRBV10-3 to TRBJ2-3; 10 bases are a match to TRBD1. CDR1 is ENHRY, CDR2 SYGVKD, per germline. V gave up 6 bases and J gave up 0 bases; unmatched junction bases: 12. The CDR3 extends over 18 amino acids.

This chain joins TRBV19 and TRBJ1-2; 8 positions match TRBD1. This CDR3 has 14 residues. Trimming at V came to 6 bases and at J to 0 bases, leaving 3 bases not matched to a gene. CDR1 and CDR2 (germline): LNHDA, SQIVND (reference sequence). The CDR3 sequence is CASRRQGTNYGYTF. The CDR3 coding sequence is TGTGCCAGTAGGAGACAGGGGACTAACTATGGCTACACCTTC.

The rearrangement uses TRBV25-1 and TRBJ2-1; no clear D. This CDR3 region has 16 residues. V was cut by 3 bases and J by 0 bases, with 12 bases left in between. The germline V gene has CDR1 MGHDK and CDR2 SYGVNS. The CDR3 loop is CASSDPATYSYNEQFF. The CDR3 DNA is TGTGCCAGCAGTGACCCGGCCACATACTCCTACAATGAGCAGTTCTTC.

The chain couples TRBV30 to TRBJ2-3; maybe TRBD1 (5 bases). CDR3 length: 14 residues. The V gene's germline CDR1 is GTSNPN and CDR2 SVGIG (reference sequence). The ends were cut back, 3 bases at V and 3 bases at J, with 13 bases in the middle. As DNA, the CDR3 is TGTGCCTGGAGCTCGCTCAGGGCGACAGATACGCAGTATTTT. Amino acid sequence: CAWSSLRATDTQYF.

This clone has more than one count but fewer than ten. DNA for the CDR3: TGTGCCTGGAGGAGAAAGGGCAATCAGCCCCAGCATTTT. Its translation: CAWRRKGNQPQHF. The chain links TRBV30 to TRBJ1-5; D gene unclear. Germline V gene sequence: CDR1 GTSNPN, CDR2 SVGIG (reference sequence). This CDR3 has 13 amino acids. The V gene lost 3 bases and the J gene lost 2 bases, with 8 bases spanning the gap.

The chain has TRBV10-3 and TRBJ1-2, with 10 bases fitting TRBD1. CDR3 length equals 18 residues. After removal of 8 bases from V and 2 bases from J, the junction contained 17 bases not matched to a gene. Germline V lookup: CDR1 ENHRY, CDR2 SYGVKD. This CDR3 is CAIGSWRDRGRVNYGYTF. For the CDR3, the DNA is TGTGCCATCGGAAGCTGGAGGGACAGGGGCAGGGTCAACTATGGCTACACCTTC.

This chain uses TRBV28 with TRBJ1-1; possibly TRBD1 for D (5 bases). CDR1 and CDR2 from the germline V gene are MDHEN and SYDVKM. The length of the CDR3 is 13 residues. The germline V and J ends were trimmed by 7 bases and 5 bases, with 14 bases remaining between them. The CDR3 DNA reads TGTGCCAGCACCAGGGAACGTCGAACTGAAGCTTTCTTT. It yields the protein CASTRERRTEAFF.

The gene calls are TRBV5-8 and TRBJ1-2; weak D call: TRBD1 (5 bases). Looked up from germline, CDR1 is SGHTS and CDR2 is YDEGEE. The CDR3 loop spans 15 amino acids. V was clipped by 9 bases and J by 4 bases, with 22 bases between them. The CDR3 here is CATLPGAGRIYGYTF. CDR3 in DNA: TGTGCCACCCTCCCCGGGGCGGGACGGATCTATGGCTACACCTTC. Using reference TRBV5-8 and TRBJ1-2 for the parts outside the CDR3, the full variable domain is EAGVTQSPTHLIKTRGQQATLRCSPISGHTSVYWYQQALGLGLQFLLWYDEGEERNRGNFPPRFSGRQFPNYSSELNVNALELEDSALYLCATLPGAGRIYGYTFGSGTRLTVV.

CDR3 sequence (DNA): TGTGCCAGCAGCTCGGGCCCTGGAAACACCATATATTTT. It translates to CASSSGPGNTIYF. The chain uses TRBV11-3 and TRBJ1-3; D is unclear. Trimming pared 4 bases from V and 2 bases from J, leaving 6 bases between. The CDR3 loop spans 13 amino acids. The germline V gene encodes CDR1 SGHNT and CDR2 YENEEA.

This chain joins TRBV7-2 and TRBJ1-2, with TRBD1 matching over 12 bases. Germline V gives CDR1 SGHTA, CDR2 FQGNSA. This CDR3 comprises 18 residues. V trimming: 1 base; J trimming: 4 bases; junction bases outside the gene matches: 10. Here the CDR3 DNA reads TGTGCCAGCAGCTTAGAGGGGACAGGGGGCCCCCGAGCCTATGGCTACACCTTC. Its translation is CASSLEGTGGPRAYGYTF.

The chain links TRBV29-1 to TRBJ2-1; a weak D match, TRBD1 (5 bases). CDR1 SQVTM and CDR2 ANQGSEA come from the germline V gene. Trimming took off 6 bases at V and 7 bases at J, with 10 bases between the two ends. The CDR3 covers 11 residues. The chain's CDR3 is CSVARGNEQFF. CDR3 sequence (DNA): TGCAGCGTGGCTAGGGGTAATGAGCAGTTCTTC.

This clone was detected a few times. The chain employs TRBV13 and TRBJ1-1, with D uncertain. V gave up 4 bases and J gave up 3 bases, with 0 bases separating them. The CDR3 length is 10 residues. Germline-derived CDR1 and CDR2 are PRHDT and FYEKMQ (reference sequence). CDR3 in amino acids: CASSYTEAFF. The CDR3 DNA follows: TGTGCCAGCAGCTACACTGAAGCTTTCTTT.

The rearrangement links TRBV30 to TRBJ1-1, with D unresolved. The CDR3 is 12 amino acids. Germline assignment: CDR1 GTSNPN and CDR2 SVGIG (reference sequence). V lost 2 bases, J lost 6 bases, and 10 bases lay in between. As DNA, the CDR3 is TGTGCCTGGAGTAACCCCAGTCCTGAAGCTTTCTTT. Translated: CAWSNPSPEAFF.

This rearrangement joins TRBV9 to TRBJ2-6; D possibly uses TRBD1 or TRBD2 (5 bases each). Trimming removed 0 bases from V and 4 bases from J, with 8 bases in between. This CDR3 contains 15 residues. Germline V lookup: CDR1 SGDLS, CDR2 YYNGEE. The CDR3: CASSVGGVGANVLTF. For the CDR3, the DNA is TGTGCCAGCAGCGTAGGAGGGGTCGGGGCCAACGTCCTGACTTTC. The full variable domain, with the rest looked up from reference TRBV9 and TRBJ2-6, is DSGVTQTPKHLITATGQRVTLRCSPRSGDLSVYWYQQSLDQGLQFLIQYYNGEERAKGNILERFSAQQFPDLHSELNLSSLELGDSALYFCASSVGGVGANVLTFGAGSRLTVL.

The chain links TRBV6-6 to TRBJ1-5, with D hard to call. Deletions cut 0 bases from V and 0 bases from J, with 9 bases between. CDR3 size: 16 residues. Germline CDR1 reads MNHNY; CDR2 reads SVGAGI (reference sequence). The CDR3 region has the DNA TGTGCCAGCAGTTACTCGGGATGGGATAGCAATCAGCCCCAGCATTTT. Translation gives CASSYSGWDSNQPQHF.

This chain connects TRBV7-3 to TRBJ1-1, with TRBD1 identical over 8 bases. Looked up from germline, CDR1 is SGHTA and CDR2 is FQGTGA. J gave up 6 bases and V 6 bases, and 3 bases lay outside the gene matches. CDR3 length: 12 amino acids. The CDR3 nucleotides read TGTGCCAGCAGTTCAGGGGGCTCTGAAGCTTTCTTT. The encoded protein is CASSSGGSEAFF.

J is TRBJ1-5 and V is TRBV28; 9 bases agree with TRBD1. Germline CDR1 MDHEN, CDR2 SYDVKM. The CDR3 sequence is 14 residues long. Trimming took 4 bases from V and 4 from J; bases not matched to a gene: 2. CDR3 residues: CASSSQGANQPQHF. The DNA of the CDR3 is TGTGCCAGCAGTTCACAGGGGGCAAATCAGCCCCAGCATTTT.

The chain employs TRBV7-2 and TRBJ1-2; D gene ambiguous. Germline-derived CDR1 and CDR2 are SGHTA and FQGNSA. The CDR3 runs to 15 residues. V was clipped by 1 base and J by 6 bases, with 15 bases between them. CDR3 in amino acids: CASSLGGGYWDGYTF. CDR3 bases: TGTGCCAGCAGCTTAGGGGGAGGGTACTGGGATGGCTACACCTTC. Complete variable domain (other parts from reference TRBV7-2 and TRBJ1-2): GAGVSQSPSNKVTEKGKDVELRCDPISGHTALYWYRQSLGQGLEFLIYFQGNSAPDKSGLPSDRFSAERTGGSVSTLTIQRTQQEDSAVYLCASSLGGGYWDGYTFGSGTRLTVV.

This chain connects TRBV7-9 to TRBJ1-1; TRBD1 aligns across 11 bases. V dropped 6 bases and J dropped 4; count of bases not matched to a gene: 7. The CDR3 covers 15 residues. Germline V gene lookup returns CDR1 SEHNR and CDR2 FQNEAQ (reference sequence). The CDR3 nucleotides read TGTGCCAGCAGTATCGGCGGGACAGGGGGCACTGAAGCTTTCTTT. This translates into CASSIGGTGGTEAFF.

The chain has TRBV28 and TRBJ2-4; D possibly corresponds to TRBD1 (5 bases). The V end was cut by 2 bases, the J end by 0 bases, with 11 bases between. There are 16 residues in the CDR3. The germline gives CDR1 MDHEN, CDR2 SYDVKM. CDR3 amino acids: CASSLRQGLAKNIQYF. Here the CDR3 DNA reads TGTGCCAGCAGTTTACGGCAGGGCCTAGCCAAAAACATTCAGTACTTC.

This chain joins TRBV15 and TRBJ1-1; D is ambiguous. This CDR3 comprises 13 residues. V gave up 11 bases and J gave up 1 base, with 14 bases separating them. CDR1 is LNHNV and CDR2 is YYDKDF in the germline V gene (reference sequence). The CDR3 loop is CAFSALKNTEAFF. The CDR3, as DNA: TGTGCCTTCTCGGCTCTAAAGAACACTGAAGCTTTCTTT.

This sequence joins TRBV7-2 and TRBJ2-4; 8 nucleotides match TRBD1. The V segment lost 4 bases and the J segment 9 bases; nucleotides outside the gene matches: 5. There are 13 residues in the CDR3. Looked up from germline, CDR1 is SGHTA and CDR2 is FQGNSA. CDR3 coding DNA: TGTGCCAGCAGCTCCGGGACAGGAGGCATTCAGTACTTC. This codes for CASSSGTGGIQYF.

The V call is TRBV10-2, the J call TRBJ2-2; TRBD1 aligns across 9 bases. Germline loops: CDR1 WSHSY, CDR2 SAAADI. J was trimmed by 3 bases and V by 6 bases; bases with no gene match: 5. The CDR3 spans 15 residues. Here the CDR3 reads CASRATGGHTGELFF. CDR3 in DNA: TGCGCCAGCAGGGCCACAGGGGGCCACACCGGGGAGCTGTTTTTT.

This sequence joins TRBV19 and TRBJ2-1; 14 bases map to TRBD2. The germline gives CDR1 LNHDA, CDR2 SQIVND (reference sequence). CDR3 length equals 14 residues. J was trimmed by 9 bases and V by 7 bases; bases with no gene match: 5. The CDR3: CASTRLAGGSEQFF. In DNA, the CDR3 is TGTGCCAGTACGCGACTAGCGGGAGGGAGTGAGCAGTTCTTC.

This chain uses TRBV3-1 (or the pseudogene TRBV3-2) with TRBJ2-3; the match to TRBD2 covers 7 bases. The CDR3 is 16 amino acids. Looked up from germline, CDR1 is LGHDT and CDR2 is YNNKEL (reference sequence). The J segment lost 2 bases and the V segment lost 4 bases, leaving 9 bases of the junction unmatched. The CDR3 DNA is TGTGCCAGCAGCCCCCTATGGGGACTAAACACAGATACGCAGTATTTT. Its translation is CASSPLWGLNTDTQYF.